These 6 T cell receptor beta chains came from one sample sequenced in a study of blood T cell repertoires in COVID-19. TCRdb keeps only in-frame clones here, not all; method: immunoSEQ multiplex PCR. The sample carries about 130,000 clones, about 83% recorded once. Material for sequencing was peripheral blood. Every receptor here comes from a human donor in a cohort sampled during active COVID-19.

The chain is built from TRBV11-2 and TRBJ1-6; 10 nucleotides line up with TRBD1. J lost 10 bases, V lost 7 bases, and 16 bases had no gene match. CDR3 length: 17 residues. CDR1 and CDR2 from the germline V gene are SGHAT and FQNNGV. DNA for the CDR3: TGTGCCAGCAACGAGGACAGGGGGACCCCTGACAGCTCACCCCTCCACTTT. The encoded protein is CASNEDRGTPDSSPLHF.

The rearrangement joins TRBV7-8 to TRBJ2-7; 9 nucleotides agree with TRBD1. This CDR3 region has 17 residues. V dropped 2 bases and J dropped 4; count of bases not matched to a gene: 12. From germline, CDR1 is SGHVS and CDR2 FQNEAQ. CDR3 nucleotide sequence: TGTGCCAGCAGCTTACTGCCGGGACAGGGTGTCGGTTACGAGCAGTACTTC. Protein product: CASSLLPGQGVGYEQYF.

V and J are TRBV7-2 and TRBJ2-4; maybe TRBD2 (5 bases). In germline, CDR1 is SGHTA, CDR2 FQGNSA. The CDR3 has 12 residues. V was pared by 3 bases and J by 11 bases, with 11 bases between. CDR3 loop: CASSFPGNVQYF. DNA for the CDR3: TGTGCCAGCAGCTTCCCGGGGAACGTTCAGTACTTC.

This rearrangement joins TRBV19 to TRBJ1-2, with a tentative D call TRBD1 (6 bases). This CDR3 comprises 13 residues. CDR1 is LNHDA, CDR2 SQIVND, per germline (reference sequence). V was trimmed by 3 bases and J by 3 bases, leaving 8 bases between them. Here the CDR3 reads CASSMYRDYGYTF. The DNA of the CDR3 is TGTGCCAGTAGTATGTACAGGGACTATGGCTACACCTTC.

The CDR3 spells CASSEDRGDFEQYF. CDR3 nucleotide sequence: TGTGCCAGCAGTGAAGACAGGGGAGACTTCGAGCAGTACTTC. The J gene is TRBJ2-7, the V gene TRBV2, with 7 bases that match TRBD1. There are 14 residues in the CDR3. Germline CDR1 SNHLY, CDR2 FYNNEI. The V gene end was trimmed by 1 base and the J gene end by 6 bases; junction bases not matched to a gene: 6.

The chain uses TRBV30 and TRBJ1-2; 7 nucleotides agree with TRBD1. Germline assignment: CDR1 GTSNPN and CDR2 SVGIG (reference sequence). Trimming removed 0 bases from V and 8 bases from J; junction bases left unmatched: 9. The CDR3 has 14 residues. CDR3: CAWSVGTAGVGYTF. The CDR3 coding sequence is TGTGCCTGGAGTGTAGGGACAGCCGGGGTAGGCTACACCTTC.